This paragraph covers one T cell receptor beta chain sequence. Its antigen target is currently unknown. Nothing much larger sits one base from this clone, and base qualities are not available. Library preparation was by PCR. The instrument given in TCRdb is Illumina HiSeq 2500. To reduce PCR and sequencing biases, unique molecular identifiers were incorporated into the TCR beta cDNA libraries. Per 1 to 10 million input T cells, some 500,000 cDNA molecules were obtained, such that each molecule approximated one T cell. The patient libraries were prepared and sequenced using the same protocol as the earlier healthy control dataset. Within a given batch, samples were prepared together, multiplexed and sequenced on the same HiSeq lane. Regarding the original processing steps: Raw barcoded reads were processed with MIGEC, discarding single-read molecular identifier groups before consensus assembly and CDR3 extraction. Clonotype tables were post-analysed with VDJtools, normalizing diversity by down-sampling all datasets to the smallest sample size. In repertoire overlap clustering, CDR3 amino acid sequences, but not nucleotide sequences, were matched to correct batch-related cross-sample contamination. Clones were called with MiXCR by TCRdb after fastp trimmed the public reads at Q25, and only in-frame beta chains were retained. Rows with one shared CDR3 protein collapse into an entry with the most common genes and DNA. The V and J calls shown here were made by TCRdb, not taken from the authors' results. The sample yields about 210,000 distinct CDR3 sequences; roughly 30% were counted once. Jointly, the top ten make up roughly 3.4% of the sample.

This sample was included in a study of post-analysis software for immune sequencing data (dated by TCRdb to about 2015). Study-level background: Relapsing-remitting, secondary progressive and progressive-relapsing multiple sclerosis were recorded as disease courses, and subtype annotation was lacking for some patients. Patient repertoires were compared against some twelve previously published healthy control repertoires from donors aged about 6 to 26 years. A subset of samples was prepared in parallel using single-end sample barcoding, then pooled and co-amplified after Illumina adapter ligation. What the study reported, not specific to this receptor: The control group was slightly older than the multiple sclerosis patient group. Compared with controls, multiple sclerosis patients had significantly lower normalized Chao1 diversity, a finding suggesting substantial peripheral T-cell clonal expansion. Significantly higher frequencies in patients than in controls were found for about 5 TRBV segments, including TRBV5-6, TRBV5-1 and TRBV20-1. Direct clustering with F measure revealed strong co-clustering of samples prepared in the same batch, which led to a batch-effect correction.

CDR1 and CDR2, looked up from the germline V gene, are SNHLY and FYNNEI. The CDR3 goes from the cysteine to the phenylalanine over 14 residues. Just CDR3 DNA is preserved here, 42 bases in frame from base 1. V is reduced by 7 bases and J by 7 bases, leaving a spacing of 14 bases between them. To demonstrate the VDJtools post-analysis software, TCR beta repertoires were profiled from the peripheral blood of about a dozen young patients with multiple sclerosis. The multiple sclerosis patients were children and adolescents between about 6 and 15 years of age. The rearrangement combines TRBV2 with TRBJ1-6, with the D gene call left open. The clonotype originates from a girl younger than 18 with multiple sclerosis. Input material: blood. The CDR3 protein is CASTPGRPNSPLHF. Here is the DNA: TGTGCCAGCACCCCGGGTAGACCAAATTCACCCCTCCACTTT.